The 17 T cell receptor beta chains given below trace back to one sample, sequenced in a study of radiotherapy plus CTLA-4 blockade in lung cancer (dated by TCRdb to between 2017 and 2018). The library was made by the immunoSEQ multiplex PCR assay. TCRdb retrieved this table from immuneACCESS and kept in-frame rearrangements only. Not all clones are present; in checked studies, unresolved V genes account for under half, and no reason is known for the remainder. Within this sample are about 100,000 clones, with 83% of them counted one time only. The ten largest account for 0.75% to 0.85% of the sample. The specimen comprised peripheral blood, sampled from a patient treated with radiotherapy plus ipilimumab. These receptors were collected from a human donor with non-small cell lung cancer who had stable disease on radiotherapy plus ipilimumab.

The gene calls are TRBV9 and TRBJ1-6; the D gene is possibly TRBD1 (5 bases). V gave up 4 bases and J gave up 9 bases, with 14 bases separating them. The CDR3 has 14 residues. Per the germline V gene, CDR1 is SGDLS and CDR2 is YYNGEE. The CDR3 sequence: CASSQVWGGSPLHF. The CDR3 coding sequence is TGTGCCAGCAGCCAGGTTTGGGGCGGTTCACCCCTCCACTTT.

The chain recombines TRBV5-6 with TRBJ1-1; no clear D gene. The CDR3 runs to 14 residues. Looked up from germline, CDR1 is SGHDT and CDR2 is YYEEEE. V shed 0 bases and J shed 0 bases, with 6 bases lying between them. CDR3 amino acids: CASSLARVNTEAFF. The CDR3 DNA sequence: TGTGCCAGCAGCTTGGCCCGGGTGAACACTGAAGCTTTCTTT.

The chain couples TRBV30 to TRBJ2-7; D might be TRBD2 (6 bases). Trimming pared 5 bases from V and 0 bases from J, leaving 17 bases between. Germline CDR1 and CDR2: GTSNPN and SVGIG (reference sequence). The CDR3 has 15 amino acids. The CDR3 region is CAWGAGGVSSYEQYF. The DNA of the CDR3 is TGTGCCTGGGGGGCCGGCGGGGTGAGCTCCTACGAGCAGTACTTC.

The chain employs TRBV19 and TRBJ1-3, with unresolved D. The CDR3 is made up of 15 amino acids. Looked up from germline, CDR1 is LNHDA and CDR2 is SQIVND (reference sequence). The ends were cut back, 5 bases at V and 0 bases at J, with 11 bases in the middle. CDR3 amino acids: CASSQIFTSGNTIYF. DNA for the CDR3: TGTGCCAGTAGTCAGATCTTTACCTCTGGAAACACCATATATTTT. Variable domain in full (rest from reference TRBV19 and TRBJ1-3): DGGITQSPKYLFRKEGQNVTLSCEQNLNHDAMYWYRQDPGQGLRLIYYSQIVNDFQKGDIAEGYSVSREKKESFPLTVTSAQKNPTAFYLCASSQIFTSGNTIYFGEGSWLTVV.

V usage is TRBV7-9 and J usage is TRBJ2-1; no reliable D call. Germline V gives CDR1 SEHNR, CDR2 FQNEAQ (reference sequence). The CDR3 runs to 16 residues. V was pared by 9 bases and J by 0 bases, with 18 bases between. This CDR3 is CASLNFEDLSYNEQFF. CDR3 nucleotide sequence: TGTGCCAGTTTGAATTTTGAAGACCTCTCCTACAATGAGCAGTTCTTC.

V usage is TRBV5-1 and J usage is TRBJ2-7; 8 nucleotides line up with TRBD2. The CDR3 totals 13 residues. In germline, CDR1 is SGHRS, CDR2 YFSETQ. Trimming cost V 7 bases and J 6 bases; bases outside gene matches: 9. CDR3 nucleotides: TGCGCCAGCGCCCGGGGGGGGATGGGCGAGCAGTACTTC. It translates to CASARGGMGEQYF. The whole variable domain, filled in from reference TRBV5-1 and TRBJ2-7, reads KAGVTQTPRYLIKTRGQQVTLSCSPISGHRSVSWYQQTPGQGLQFLFEYFSETQRNKGNFPGRFSGRQFSNSRSEMNVSTLELGDSALYLCASARGGMGEQYFGPGTRLTVT.

J is TRBJ2-2 and V is TRBV12-2; TRBD2 reflects the table's D call only, with no check against the DNA. TRBV12-2 is classified as a pseudogene. The CDR3 is 14 residues long. The CDR3 DNA sequence: TGTGCAAGTCGCTTTACCGGGTACACCGGGGAGCTGTTTTTT. Its protein product is CASRFTGYTGELFF.

The chain couples TRBV2 to TRBJ1-6; D possibly corresponds to TRBD1 (6 bases). This CDR3 is 15 amino acids long. CDR1 and CDR2 (germline): SNHLY, FYNNEI. V was pared by 6 bases and J by 0 bases, with 9 bases between. This CDR3 is CASRKDSSYNSPLHF. CDR3 coding DNA: TGTGCCAGCAGGAAGGACAGCTCCTATAATTCACCCCTCCACTTT.

This clone was picked up one time. The genes are TRBV11-2 and TRBJ2-1; no firm D call. Trimming took off 3 bases at V and 3 bases at J, with 6 bases between the two ends. The CDR3 totals 13 residues. The germline V gene has CDR1 SGHAT and CDR2 FQNNGV. The CDR3 sequence: CASSLWGYNEQFF. The CDR3 DNA is TGTGCCAGCAGCTTGTGGGGCTACAATGAGCAGTTCTTC.

The chain carries TRBV18 and TRBJ2-2; either TRBD1 or TRBD2 may supply D (6 bases each). Between the trimmed V and J ends, which lost 4 bases and 2 bases, there was a span of 8 bases. This CDR3 contains 14 residues. Germline V gene data show CDR1 as KGHSH and CDR2 as LQKENI. CDR3 nucleotide sequence: TGTGCCAGCTCACGGGGGGCCAACACCGGGGAGCTGTTTTTT. It codes for CASSRGANTGELFF.

The chain couples TRBV6-5 to TRBJ2-3; TRBD2 matches 11 bases. The length of the CDR3 is 15 residues. Germline V CDR1 and CDR2: MNHEY, SVGAGI. V dropped 6 bases and J dropped 6; count of bases not matched to a gene: 8. The CDR3 reads CASSFSGGAPDTQYF. CDR3 in DNA: TGTGCCAGCAGCTTTAGCGGGGGGGCCCCCGATACGCAGTATTTT.

The count of this clone is one. The V and J genes are TRBV19 and TRBJ1-5; D gene unclear. V was trimmed by 4 bases and J by 3 bases, leaving 16 bases between them. The CDR3 is made up of 16 amino acids. Germline values: CDR1 LNHDA, CDR2 SQIVND (reference sequence). The chain's CDR3 is CASSTIRALINQPQHF. The CDR3 DNA is TGTGCCAGTAGTACAATCCGGGCCCTCATCAATCAGCCCCAGCATTTT.

V usage is TRBV6-1 and J usage is TRBJ2-7; possibly TRBD1 for D (6 bases). The V and J ends lost 6 bases and 4 bases respectively, with 19 bases between them. The V gene's germline CDR1 is MNHNS and CDR2 SASEGT. This CDR3 has 15 residues. CDR3 in DNA: TGTGCCAGCAGCGGACAGTCTTTAGGGTTTTACGAGCAGTACTTC. This sequence encodes CASSGQSLGFYEQYF.

This clone was observed once. The chain joins TRBV29-1 to TRBJ2-2; 13 bases fit TRBD2. The CDR3 has 16 residues. The germline CDR1 and CDR2 sequences are SQVTM and ANQGSEA. V shed 7 bases, J shed 2 bases, and the junction held 7 bases outside the gene matches. Here the CDR3 DNA reads TGCAGCGCCAGGACTAGCGGGAGACCAAACACCGGGGAGCTGTTTTTT. Amino acid sequence: CSARTSGRPNTGELFF.

This clone was observed a single time. The chain uses TRBV28 and TRBJ2-7; TRBD1 agrees at 7 bases. The CDR3 contains 15 residues. V shed 5 bases and J 3 bases; nucleotides not matched to a gene: 10. Germline CDR1 reads MDHEN; CDR2 reads SYDVKM. CDR3 sequence (DNA): TGTGCCAGCAGTCTCCCCCCGGGACAGTACTACGAGCAGTACTTC. It specifies CASSLPPGQYYEQYF.

CDR3 nucleotides: TGTGCCAGCAGTTTGCGCGGCTCCTATAATTCACCCCTCCACTTT. Encoded protein: CASSLRGSYNSPLHF. V usage is TRBV27 and J usage is TRBJ1-6; no reliable D call. The CDR3 has 15 amino acids. The germline V and J ends were trimmed by 3 bases and 0 bases, with 6 bases remaining between them. Germline lookup yields CDR1 MNHEY and CDR2 SMNVEV (reference sequence).

V usage is TRBV19 and J usage is TRBJ1-5, with 9 positions matching TRBD1. Germline V gives CDR1 LNHDA, CDR2 SQIVND (reference sequence). This CDR3 comprises 16 residues. The V gene end was trimmed by 5 bases and the J gene end by 6 bases; junction bases not matched to a gene: 11. CDR3 sequence reads: CASSLTGQGLGQPQHF. For the CDR3, the DNA is TGTGCCAGTAGTCTCACAGGACAGGGGCTAGGTCAGCCCCAGCATTTT.